This T cell receptor beta chain was recovered during a study of cytomegalovirus exposure and HLA in healthy donors. A note on this clone: Its antigen is still unknown.

Overall study findings and caveats: In vitro, a few CMV-associated chains proved specific for CMV antigens. When the data were analyzed later, several of the most significant clusters appeared to be linked to common viral pathogens. A later analysis found that most CMV-associated TCR beta chains appeared HLA-restricted.

Unmatched junction bases numbered 8, after V lost 10 bases and J lost 4 bases. The CDR3 sequence is 14 residues long. Germline CDR1 and CDR2: WNHNN and SYGVQD (reference sequence). It was with 60 Vbeta and 13 Jbeta primers that the PCR ran. Repertoires were generated with immunoSEQ multiplex PCR, while TCRdb's copy carries only in-frame clones and drops some. In the table there are about 160,000 clones, 82% of which are singletons. V usage is TRBV10-1 and J usage is TRBJ2-7, with 12 bases identical to TRBD1. The clonotype originates from a man in his fifties or sixties in good health and CMV-seropositive. Sequenced: PBMCs. Here the CDR3 DNA reads TGCGCCAACCCGCCGGGACAGGGGGCTTACGAGCAGTACTTC. This translates into CANPPGQGAYEQYF.